These 18 T cell receptor beta chains came from one sample sequenced in a study of blood T cell repertoires in COVID-19. Here immunoSEQ multiplex PCR was the method, and the copy in TCRdb shows in-frame clones only, minus some. The sample lists fewer than 130,000 clones; around 74% were seen once. The sample taken for sequencing was peripheral blood. Every receptor here comes from a woman between 55 and 75 years old with acute or convalescent COVID-19.

The chain recombines TRBV18 with TRBJ1-5; tentatively, D is TRBD1 (5 bases). There are 14 residues in the CDR3. V was cut by 8 bases and J by 5 bases, with 16 bases left in between. Per germline, CDR1 KGHSH and CDR2 LQKENI. For the CDR3, the DNA is TGTGCCAGCGCGATGGGACGGGACTATCAGCCCCAGCATTTT. Amino acid sequence: CASAMGRDYQPQHF.

The genes are TRBV15 and TRBJ2-7, with a possible D match to TRBD1 (6 bases). The CDR3 loop spans 15 amino acids. CDR1 and CDR2 from the germline V gene are LNHNV and YYDKDF (reference sequence). Trimming cost V 1 base and J 5 bases, with 15 bases left between them. The CDR3 here is CATSRVLRGYNEQYF. CDR3 nucleotide sequence: TGTGCCACCAGCAGAGTATTGAGGGGGTATAACGAGCAGTACTTC.

This clone was observed a single time. The DNA of the CDR3 is TGTGCCTGGAGTGTACTCTCCACCTCCTACAATGAGCAGTTCTTC. Translated, it gives CAWSVLSTSYNEQFF. V gene TRBV30 combines with J gene TRBJ2-1; D remains ambiguous. The germline V and J ends were trimmed by 0 bases and 0 bases, with 9 bases remaining between them. CDR3 length: 15 amino acids. From germline, CDR1 is GTSNPN and CDR2 SVGIG (reference sequence).

This clone has only a few counts. Written as DNA, the CDR3 is TGTGCCATCAGTCAGGGACAGGGGGCCTACGAGCAGTACTTC. It translates to CAISQGQGAYEQYF. The chain couples TRBV10-3 to TRBJ2-7; 11 bases fit TRBD1. The ends lost 5 bases at V and 2 bases at J; junction bases unmatched: 2. The CDR3 extends over 14 amino acids. Germline loops: CDR1 ENHRY, CDR2 SYGVKD.

The chain recombines TRBV29-1 with TRBJ1-1, with TRBD1 matching over 8 bases. The CDR3 loop spans 15 amino acids. Unmatched junction bases numbered 10, after V lost 3 bases and J lost 4 bases. The germline gives CDR1 SQVTM, CDR2 ANQGSEA. In nucleotides, the CDR3 is TGCAGCGTTGATGAAAGACAGGGGCCTATCACTGAAGCTTTCTTT. It encodes CSVDERQGPITEAFF.

The chain employs TRBV12-2 and TRBJ2-5; the table's D gene call, TRBD2, was not cross checked with the DNA. TRBV12-2 is listed as a pseudogene. The CDR3 is made up of 18 amino acids. This chain's CDR3 is CASRPRPVAGGQQETQYF. The DNA of the CDR3 is TGTGCAAGTCGCCCCCGCCCTGTAGCGGGGGGGCAGCAAGAGACCCAGTACTTC.

This chain joins TRBV6-5 and TRBJ1-2, with 8 nucleotides matching TRBD1. The J segment lost 7 bases and the V segment lost 2 bases, leaving 3 bases of the junction unmatched. CDR1 and CDR2 (germline): MNHEY, SVGAGI. The CDR3 sequence is 13 residues long. In DNA, the CDR3 is TGTGCCAGCAGTTACGCAGGGGGCTTTGGCTACACCTTC. This translates into CASSYAGGFGYTF.

This clone turned up a few times. The CDR3 region has the DNA TGTGCCAGCAGTGTAGGACAGGCCTATAATTCACCCCTCCACTTT. This gives the protein CASSVGQAYNSPLHF. The rearrangement uses TRBV2 and TRBJ1-6; 7 bases match TRBD1. Germline-derived CDR1 and CDR2 are SNHLY and FYNNEI. After removal of 4 bases from V and 2 bases from J, the junction contained 2 bases not matched to a gene. The CDR3 length is 15 residues.

This sequence joins TRBV24-1 and TRBJ2-1; D perhaps matches TRBD2 (5 bases). The V and J ends lost 2 bases and 16 bases respectively, with 17 bases between them. The CDR3 covers 13 residues. Germline assignment: CDR1 KGHDR and CDR2 SFDVKD. In DNA form, the CDR3 reads TGTGCCACCAGTGATTCGAGAATGAGGGCCTATTTCTTC. Its translation is CATSDSRMRAYFF.

A single count supports this clone. The chain couples TRBV9 to TRBJ1-1, with a possible D match to TRBD1 (5 bases). The CDR3 runs 14 residues. The germline gives CDR1 SGDLS, CDR2 YYNGEE. Trimming removed 7 bases at V and 0 bases at J, with 13 bases between. The CDR3 DNA sequence: TGTGCCAGCTCCAGGGTAGTAATGAACACTGAAGCTTTCTTT. Its protein product is CASSRVVMNTEAFF.

This chain joins TRBV10-3 and TRBJ2-6, with D tentatively TRBD1 (5 bases). CDR3 size: 17 residues. V was trimmed by 2 bases and J by 1 base, leaving 12 bases between them. CDR1 is ENHRY, CDR2 SYGVKD, per germline. CDR3 in DNA: TGTGCCATCAGTGAGCGAGGCAGGGCTTCTGGGGCCAACGTCCTGACTTTC. Translated, it gives CAISERGRASGANVLTF.

The chain carries TRBV27 and TRBJ2-2, with no clear D. The ends were cut back, 7 bases at V and 0 bases at J, with 6 bases in the middle. Germline V gene lookup returns CDR1 MNHEY and CDR2 SMNVEV (reference sequence). This CDR3 contains 13 residues. In nucleotides, the CDR3 is TGTGCCAGCACCGGTTCGAACACCGGGGAGCTGTTTTTT. Its protein product is CASTGSNTGELFF.

To note about this clone: At one boundary the junction diverges from the germline segment, which might be a read error. The chain is built from TRBV12-3 or TRBV12-4 and TRBJ1-2; maybe TRBD1 (5 bases). This CDR3 has 13 residues. CDR3 DNA sequence: TGTGCCAGCAGCTTAGACAGAGGGTATGGCTACACCTTC. This codes for CASSLDRGYGYTF.

This clone was seen just once. The rearrangement links TRBV5-4 to TRBJ2-7; 12 positions match TRBD1. Germline CDR1 SGHNT, CDR2 YYREEE (reference sequence). The CDR3 is 16 amino acids. The J segment lost 3 bases and the V segment lost 3 bases, leaving 7 bases of the junction unmatched. The CDR3 DNA follows: TGTGCCAGCAGCTCCGGGACAGGGGGCGCGGGCTACGAGCAGTACTTC. This encodes CASSSGTGGAGYEQYF.

This CDR3 reads CASSLIGQGARNEQFF. The CDR3 DNA sequence: TGTGCCAGCAGCTTAATCGGACAGGGGGCGCGGAATGAGCAGTTCTTC. The rearrangement links TRBV11-3 to TRBJ2-1, with 11 positions matching TRBD1. Germline V gives CDR1 SGHNT, CDR2 YENEEA. The CDR3 has 16 residues. Trimming removed 2 bases from V and 7 bases from J; junction bases left unmatched: 7.

The chain couples TRBV5-1 to TRBJ2-7; the match to TRBD2 covers 7 bases. Germline V gives CDR1 SGHRS, CDR2 YFSETQ. The CDR3 loop spans 14 amino acids. The ends lost 0 bases at V and 3 bases at J; junction bases unmatched: 3. Written as DNA, the CDR3 is TGCGCCAGCAGCTTGGCTACTAGCGACTACGAGCAGTACTTC. It is translated as CASSLATSDYEQYF.

In this sample, this clone turned up once. This chain connects TRBV7-2 to TRBJ1-2; D gene uncertain. CDR3 length: 11 amino acids. Germline V lookup: CDR1 SGHTA, CDR2 FQGNSA. The ends were cut back, 3 bases at V and 8 bases at J, with 7 bases in the middle. Written as DNA, the CDR3 is TGTGCCAGCAGCTTGGCAGAAGGCTACACCTTC. This gives the protein CASSLAEGYTF.

This clone was seen ten or more times. The chain employs TRBV28 and TRBJ1-1; maybe TRBD1 (6 bases). The CDR3 loop spans 14 amino acids. V was trimmed by 7 bases and J by 1 base, leaving 13 bases between them. Looked up from germline, CDR1 is MDHEN and CDR2 is SYDVKM. DNA of the CDR3: TGTGCCAGCACCACAGGACAGAGGAACACTGAAGCTTTCTTT. Its protein product is CASTTGQRNTEAFF.